This TCR beta chain was sequenced in a study of blood T cell repertoires in COVID-19. In the study overall: From the United States, Italy and Spain came samples of acute and convalescent COVID-19. Nucleic acid was either cDNA or gDNA, and it came from T cells, B-cell-depleted T cells, or PBMCs.

Original analysis: Amplifying reference gene primers gave estimates of nucleated cell counts. TCRdb keeps only in-frame clones here, not all; method: immunoSEQ multiplex PCR. The V and J calls and the clone size are those of that table, but D and trimming were determined from the DNA. The profile shows 80,000 to 90,000 clones, around 85% of them singletons. Germline assignment: CDR1 LGHDT and CDR2 YNNKEL (reference sequence). J gave up 1 base and V 2 bases, and 5 bases lay outside the gene matches. The length of the CDR3 is 16 residues. The sample consisted of peripheral blood. V usage is TRBV3-1 (or the pseudogene TRBV3-2) and J usage is TRBJ2-5, with 9 bases fitting TRBD1. The receptor comes from a woman aged 70-85 years with acute or convalescent COVID-19. CDR3 protein: CASSQSDRGFQETQYF. In nucleotides, the CDR3 is TGTGCCAGCAGCCAATCGGACAGGGGCTTCCAAGAGACCCAGTACTTC.